This T cell receptor beta chain was sequenced for a study of early T cells in non-severe SARS-CoV-2 infection. Study-wide background: Chains were not paired, and sequencing was done on bulk RNA from unsorted whole blood. Study observations and caveats: Reliance on VDJdb matching favored anti-spike CD8 responses; private and CD4 specificities were missed.

Unique molecular identifiers were attached to individual cDNA molecules. Each CDR3 protein gets one entry after TCRdb re-called the 5' RACE reads with MiXCR. Here the sample spans tens of thousands of distinct CDR3 sequences, 5.5% to 8.5% being singletons. This clonotype showed up just a few times. The target antigen is unknown. The clonotype was recovered from an adult who was a healthcare worker with PCR-confirmed SARS-CoV-2 infection or an uninfected control (not recorded which). Specimen: whole blood, collected at baseline.

DNA for the CDR3: TGCAGTGCTAGACAGGCAAGATTATTCCAAGAGACCCAGTACTTC. Translated, it gives CSARQARLFQETQYF. The chain has TRBV20-1 and TRBJ2-5; D unresolved. The CDR3 length is 15 residues. Germline V lookup: CDR1 DFQATT, CDR2 SNEGSKA (reference sequence). V was clipped by 2 bases and J by 1 base, with 14 bases between them.